Listed below are T cell receptor beta chains from one sample, sequenced in a study of T-cell memory formation after mild COVID-19. TCRdb re-analysed the 5' RACE reads in MiXCR, keeping a single row per CDR3 protein. The repertoire includes approximately 190,000 distinct CDR3 sequences, approximately 20% of them detected once, and 2.4% sits in the top ten. Sequenced sample: PBMCs or a T cell subset sorted from them (not recorded which). These receptors all come from an adult woman who had mild COVID-19 (a few samples of this study predate the infection). Cell type and time point are not known. Each CDR3 is given with its conserved first and last residue. Fields, in order: J gene, D gene, V gene, clone size, CDR3 protein. A D gene is named only where the DNA matches it firmly. Only part of the rows carry a size: once, few, many, or a class if the clone is expanded.

TRBJ1-5 | TRBD1 | TRBV7-2 | few | CASSLGTGGLPQHF
TRBJ2-7 | - | TRBV24-1 | - | CATSERGYEQYF
TRBJ2-1 | TRBD2 | TRBV7-2 | - | CASSLAGTSGSMFQFF
TRBJ2-1 | TRBD1 | TRBV29-1 | few | CSVATGGIYNEQFF
TRBJ2-1 | - | TRBV12-3/TRBV12-4 | many | CASSLLRFRAYNEQFF
TRBJ2-7 | - | TRBV11-2 | - | CASSSPAGVRIGFYEQYF
TRBJ2-3 | TRBD1 | TRBV6-6 | - | CASRGTGLTDTQYF
TRBJ2-5 | - | TRBV5-1 | - | CASSREAGETQYF
TRBJ2-5 | TRBD2 | TRBV20-1 | - | CSARPLGLAEGETQYF
TRBJ2-2 | TRBD2 | TRBV4-1 | few | CASSDVAGVTGELFF
TRBJ2-7 | TRBD2 | TRBV20-1 | - | CSARGLAGAYEQYF
TRBJ2-5 | TRBD2 | TRBV7-3 | - | CASSLEAGGRETQYF
TRBJ1-5 | - | TRBV12-3/TRBV12-4 | - | CASRRTVQPQHF
TRBJ2-2 | - | TRBV7-2 | few | CASRNREYHAGELFF
TRBJ2-7 | - | TRBV30 | few | CAWSVPPGYLYEQYF
TRBJ2-2 | - | TRBV7-8 | - | CASSVPTNTGELFF
TRBJ2-5 | - | TRBV7-2 | few | CASSLATSQETQYF
TRBJ1-2 | - | TRBV10-3 | few | CAISDQGSKDYGYTF
TRBJ2-3 | - | TRBV6-5 | - | CASSPRQPTDTQYF
TRBJ1-5 | TRBD1 | TRBV9 | - | CASAEGALGNQPQHF
TRBJ2-1 | TRBD2 | TRBV7-9 | - | CASSPLAGGSNEQFF
TRBJ1-2 | - | TRBV6-5 | few | CASSNNRRGRDGYTF
TRBJ2-7 | - | TRBV4-3 | few | CASSQDLLSYEQYF
TRBJ2-1 | TRBD2 | TRBV11-2 | many | CASSPLLLGTSRPYNEQFF
TRBJ2-1 | TRBD2 | TRBV12-3/TRBV12-4 | few | CASSGAGAFSNEQFF
TRBJ2-1 | - | TRBV7-2 | few | CASSFLTQQQFF